Listed below are T cell receptor beta chains from one sample, sequenced in a study of technical replicates of blood from several donors. Clones were sequenced by immunoSEQ multiplex PCR, and TCRdb holds only the in-frame ones, with some missing. The sample yields 74,000 or so clones, around 92% seen once. The sequenced sample consisted of T cells isolated from PBMCs. The receptor set was obtained from a human donor in good health. The CDR3 runs from the conserved cysteine through the conserved F or W. The order of the fields is V gene, J gene, clone size, D gene, CDR3 length, CDR3 protein, CDR3 DNA. The D gene is left open where the match is weak. Some rows have no size entry. The others give once, few or many, or a class for an expanded clone.

>TRBV30|TRBJ2-7|NA|TRBD2|14
CAWSLGLGPYEQYF
TGTGCCTGGAGTCTGGGACTAGGGCCCTACGAGCAGTACTTC
>TRBV7-3|TRBJ1-1|once|NA|16
CASSLNGAWTYTEAFF
TGTGCCAGCAGCTTGAATGGGGCCTGGACCTACACTGAAGCTTTCTTT
>TRBV4-2|TRBJ1-2|NA|NA|12
CASSQDEVGYTF
TGTGCCAGCAGCCAAGATGAGGTTGGCTACACCTTC
>TRBV6-6|TRBJ2-1|NA|TRBD2|16
CASTWTSGGGYNEQFF
TGTGCCAGCACCTGGACTAGCGGAGGGGGTTACAATGAGCAGTTCTTC
>TRBV18|TRBJ1-1|NA|NA|16
CASSPNEGGPLNEAFF
TGTGCCAGCTCACCAAACGAGGGGGGGCCCCTTAATGAAGCTTTCTTT
>TRBV5-5|TRBJ2-3|NA|TRBD1|15
CASSLRDRGLRPQYF
TGTGCCAGCAGCCTCCGGGACAGGGGGCTTCGGCCGCAGTATTTT
>TRBV7-2|TRBJ2-2|NA|NA|15
CASSLAGGVFGELFF
TGTGCCAGCAGCTTAGCAGGAGGGGTGTTCGGGGAGCTGTTTTTT
>TRBV19|TRBJ1-1|NA|NA|11
CASSSPREAFF
TGTGCCAGTAGTTCCCCCCGGGAAGCTTTCTTT
>TRBV5-1|TRBJ2-2|NA|TRBD1|17
CASRTMGQGSRAGELFF
TGCGCCAGCAGAACTATGGGACAGGGGTCTAGGGCCGGGGAGCTGTTTTTT
>TRBV7-9|TRBJ1-2|NA|NA|13
CASSASRDYGYTF
TGTGCCAGCAGCGCAAGCCGGGATTATGGCTACACCTTC
>TRBV7-8|TRBJ2-7|NA|TRBD1|14
CASSGGTGIYEQYF
TGTGCCAGCAGTGGTGGGACAGGGATCTACGAGCAGTACTTC
>TRBV15|TRBJ2-5|NA|NA|15
CATSRELRFQETQYF
TGTGCCACCAGCAGAGAGTTGCGGTTCCAAGAGACCCAGTACTTC
>TRBV30|TRBJ2-2|NA|TRBD2|15
CAWRTGLAKTGELFF
TGTGCCTGGAGAACGGGACTAGCTAAAACCGGGGAGCTGTTTTTT
>TRBV6-6|TRBJ2-2|NA|TRBD1|16
CASRRVGQSGTGELFF
TGTGCCAGCAGGCGCGTGGGACAGTCGGGGACCGGGGAGCTGTTTTTT
>TRBV9|TRBJ2-3|NA|NA|18
CASSVPHESTDYTDTQYF
TGTGCCAGCAGCGTTCCCCACGAAAGCACCGATTACACAGATACGCAGTATTTT
>TRBV12-1|TRBJ1-1|NA|NA|12
CASSSRDSEAFF
TGTGCCAGCAGCTCCCGGGACAGTGAAGCTTTCTTT
>TRBV4-2|TRBJ1-4|NA|NA|16
CASSQDIRQDAEKLFF
TGTGCCAGCAGCCAAGATATACGACAGGATGCTGAAAAACTGTTTTTT
>TRBV4-2|TRBJ1-2|NA|TRBD1|16
CASSHPQGAANYGYTF
TGTGCCAGCAGCCACCCTCAGGGGGCCGCTAACTATGGCTACACCTTC
>TRBV9|TRBJ2-7|NA|TRBD2|15
CASSVSLAGLDEQYF
TGTGCCAGCAGCGTTTCCCTTGCCGGACTAGACGAGCAGTACTTC
>TRBV4-2|TRBJ2-7|NA|TRBD2|14
CASSQGSGRYEQYF
TGTGCCAGCAGCCAGGGAAGCGGGAGATACGAGCAGTACTTC
>TRBV30|TRBJ2-1|NA|NA|11
CAWNYYNEQFF
TGTGCCTGGAATTATTACAATGAGCAGTTCTTC
>TRBV7-3|TRBJ2-1|NA|TRBD2|15
CASSLLGASGSEQFF
TGTGCCAGCAGCTTGCTTGGTGCTAGCGGGAGTGAGCAGTTCTTC
>TRBV19|TRBJ1-5|once|NA|12
CASNHRDQPQHF
TGTGCCAGTAACCACAGGGATCAGCCCCAGCATTTT
>TRBV10-3|TRBJ1-1|once|NA|13
CASVTDLATEAFF
TGTGCCAGCGTTACAGATCTGGCCACTGAAGCTTTCTTT
>TRBV13|TRBJ2-7|NA|TRBD2|13
CASSLSGIEIQYF
TGTGCCAGCAGCTTGAGCGGGATCGAAATACAGTACTTC
>TRBV7-2|TRBJ2-1|NA|NA|14
CASSLAGGINEQFF
TGTGCCAGCAGCTTAGCGGGAGGCATCAATGAGCAGTTCTTC
>TRBV7-9|TRBJ2-7|NA|TRBD1|16
CASSLALIQGAYEQYF
TGTGCCAGCAGCTTAGCGCTAATACAGGGGGCCTACGAGCAGTACTTC
>TRBV30|TRBJ1-1|NA|TRBD1|13
CAWSQGVEAEAFF
TGTGCCTGGAGCCAGGGGGTAGAGGCTGAAGCTTTCTTT
>TRBV7-2|TRBJ2-7|NA|TRBD2|17
CASSPGTSGRELQEQYF
TGTGCCAGCAGCCCCGGGACTAGCGGGAGGGAGTTACAGGAGCAGTACTTC
>TRBV6-5|TRBJ2-1|few|TRBD2|13
CASTYAGGNEQFF
TGTGCCAGCACCTATGCGGGGGGCAATGAGCAGTTCTTC
>TRBV9|TRBJ2-5|NA|TRBD2|16
CASSALAGGPGETQYF
TGTGCCAGCAGCGCACTAGCGGGAGGGCCGGGGGAGACCCAGTACTTC
>TRBV4-1|TRBJ2-7|NA|NA|15
CASSHLDSGTYEQYF
TGCGCCAGCAGCCATCTGGACAGTGGAACCTACGAGCAGTACTTC
>TRBV28|TRBJ2-1|NA|NA|15
CASSPWYARNNEQFF
TGTGCCAGCAGTCCCTGGTACGCTAGGAACAATGAGCAGTTCTTC
>TRBV5-6|TRBJ2-6|once|NA|15
CASSFGSSGANVLTF
TGTGCCAGCAGCTTTGGGAGCTCTGGGGCCAACGTCCTGACTTTC
>TRBV6-6|TRBJ1-1|once|TRBD1|11
CASTTDREAFF
TGTGCCAGCACCACGGACAGGGAAGCTTTCTTT
>TRBV6-5|TRBJ2-7|NA|NA|11
CASIGGNEQYF
TGTGCCAGCATAGGAGGGAACGAGCAGTACTTC
>TRBV10-3|TRBJ2-5|NA|NA|13
CAISVGAGETQYF
TGTGCCATCTCAGTTGGGGCAGGAGAGACCCAGTACTTC
>TRBV25-1|TRBJ2-1|NA|TRBD2|17
CASSEYGLAGAGDEQFF
TGTGCCAGCAGTGAATATGGACTAGCGGGAGCTGGGGATGAGCAGTTCTTC
>TRBV4-3|TRBJ2-7|NA|NA|16
CASSQDLVSRGYEQYF
TGCGCCAGCAGCCAAGATCTCGTTTCGCGGGGCTACGAGCAGTACTTC
>TRBV27|TRBJ2-2|NA|TRBD1|16
CASSYNPGGNTGELFF
TGTGCCAGCAGTTATAATCCAGGGGGCAACACCGGGGAGCTGTTTTTT
>TRBV16|TRBJ2-1|NA|TRBD2|17
CASSHRLAGEIKDEQFF
TGTGCCAGCAGCCACAGACTAGCGGGAGAAATTAAGGATGAGCAGTTCTTC
>TRBV28|TRBJ2-1|NA|TRBD2|15
CASFAAGAAYNEQFF
TGTGCCAGCTTCGCGGCGGGAGCGGCCTACAATGAGCAGTTCTTC
>TRBV2|TRBJ1-5|NA|TRBD1|16
CASSGTGGISNQPQHF
TGTGCCAGCAGTGGGACAGGGGGAATCAGCAATCAGCCCCAGCATTTT
>TRBV4-1|TRBJ2-7|NA|TRBD2|14
CASSLGLASYEQYF
TGCGCCAGCAGCCTCGGACTAGCCTCCTACGAGCAGTACTTC
>TRBV29-1|TRBJ1-2|NA|NA|14
CSVEDRGIGDGYTF
TGCAGCGTTGAAGATCGGGGAATTGGGGATGGCTACACCTTC
>TRBV5-6|TRBJ2-4|NA|NA|12
CASSSRPDIQYF
TGTGCCAGCAGCTCTAGACCTGACATTCAGTACTTC
>TRBV11-2|TRBJ1-4|NA|TRBD1|16
CASSPHYGTGVEKLFF
TGTGCCAGCAGCCCTCACTACGGGACAGGGGTTGAAAAACTGTTTTTT
>TRBV5-8|TRBJ2-7|NA|NA|12
CASSLVFDEQYF
TGTGCCAGCAGCTTGGTATTCGACGAGCAGTACTTC
>TRBV9|TRBJ2-3|NA|TRBD2|15
CASSDSGRLTDTQYF
TGTGCCAGCAGCGATAGCGGGAGGCTCACAGATACGCAGTATTTT